The clone carrying this TCR beta chain has a handful of counts. The antigen is unknown. The CDR3 runs 11 residues. V was pared by 4 bases and J by 5 bases, with 8 bases between. CDR1 and CDR2 from the germline V gene are DFQATT and SNEGSKA (reference sequence). Treatment of the sample: approximately 11-day PBMC culture with coronavirus spike peptide pools or control peptides (ViraFEST assay). ViraFEST enlarged antigen-specific T cell populations with peptide pools and afterwards sequenced TCRs. These data come from a study of vaccination and CD4 T cells after COVID-19. Study-level background: With a range of 35 to 161, the median interval from diagnosis to drawing post-COVID samples was less than 130 days. Cultures acting as controls obtained a CEFX pool, an HIV-1 Nef pool, or no peptide.

Cultured CD4+ T cells had their DNA profiled by the Oncomine TCR Beta short-read assay. Each CDR3 protein gets one entry after TCRdb re-called the PCR reads with MiXCR. The sample records about 11,000 distinct CDR3 sequences, approximately 50% being singletons. The sequenced sample consisted of CD4+ T cells from blood, cultured in vitro. The receptor comes from a human donor who had recovered from COVID-19. The chain carries TRBV20-1 and TRBJ2-5, with D unclear. Here the CDR3 reads CSATISETQYF. The CDR3 DNA is TGCAGTGCTACTATTTCGGAGACCCAGTACTTC.